Listed below are T cell receptor beta chains from one sample, sequenced in a study of T-cell reconstitution after alpha-beta-depleted transplantation in children. TCRdb fed the PCR reads into MiXCR, producing one record per CDR3 protein. Among about 640,000 distinct CDR3 sequences listed, 16% were seen once. The starting material was PBMCs from the stem cell graft donor, obtained from the stem cell graft. These receptors were obtained from a human donor who donated a stem cell graft to a child with acute myeloid leukemia. Both conserved end residues are part of each CDR3. D genes are given only for firm matches. Some rows have no size entry. The others give once, few or many, or a class for an expanded clone.

D gene	V gene	clone size	J gene	CDR3 protein	CDR3 DNA
NA	TRBV10-2	NA	TRBJ2-2	CASSESRAYTTGELFF	TGCGCCAGCAGTGAGTCAAGGGCATATACCACCGGGGAGCTGTTTTTT
TRBD2	TRBV3-1	NA	TRBJ2-1	CASSQVVTSGGAVQFF	TGTGCCAGCAGCCAAGTAGTAACTAGCGGGGGGGCCGTGCAGTTCTTC
NA	TRBV20-1	many	TRBJ1-2	CSAEYRQENYGYTF	TGCAGTGCTGAATATAGACAGGAGAACTATGGCTACACCTTC
TRBD1	TRBV6-1	NA	TRBJ2-1	CATRTGGGNPGEQFF	TGTGCCACCCGGACAGGGGGGGGGAATCCGGGTGAGCAGTTCTTC
TRBD1	TRBV6-5	many	TRBJ2-1	CASRYGTEIASYNEQFF	TGTGCCAGCAGATATGGGACAGAGATCGCCTCCTACAATGAGCAGTTCTTC
NA	TRBV7-9	NA	TRBJ2-3	CASSLTKTGYSTDTQYF	TGTGCCAGCAGCTTAACGAAGACAGGTTACAGCACAGATACGCAGTATTTT
TRBD1	TRBV6-2/TRBV6-3	NA	TRBJ1-6	CASSFRTGGHNSPLHF	TGTGCCAGCAGCTTTCGGACAGGGGGGCATAATTCACCCCTCCACTTT
NA	TRBV20-1	NA	TRBJ1-6	CSATGAGPISPLHF	TGCAGTGCTACCGGGGCAGGGCCAATTTCACCCCTCCACTTT
NA	TRBV12-3/TRBV12-4	many	TRBJ2-5	CASSDNQETQYF	TGTGCCAGCAGTGACAACCAAGAGACCCAGTACTTC
NA	TRBV10-3	few	TRBJ2-3	CAITDTHTDTQYF	TGTGCCATAACCGATACTCACACAGATACGCAGTATTTT
NA	TRBV5-6	many	TRBJ1-2	CASSFNRDGYTF	TGTGCCAGCAGTTTTAACAGGGACGGCTACACCTTC
NA	TRBV5-8	many	TRBJ1-5	CASSRGGRADSNQPQHF	TGTGCCAGCAGTCGGGGGGGCAGGGCCGATAGCAATCAGCCCCAGCATTTT
NA	TRBV7-9	NA	TRBJ1-3	CASRTSSGNTIYF	TGTGCCAGCAGAACATCTTCTGGAAACACCATATATTTT
NA	TRBV5-1	few	TRBJ2-3	CASSLGPPDTQYF	TGCGCCAGCAGCCTTGGGCCCCCAGATACGCAGTATTTT
TRBD1	TRBV6-5	many	TRBJ2-5	CASSYSGRGLLETQYF	TGTGCCAGCAGTTACTCGGGCAGGGGGCTCCTCGAGACCCAGTACTTC
NA	TRBV20-1	many	TRBJ1-2	CSARPPRNGYTF	TGCAGTGCTAGGCCCCCTAGGAATGGCTACACCTTC
NA	TRBV20-1	many	TRBJ2-4	CSARGVAKNIQYF	TGCAGTGCTAGGGGCGTAGCCAAAAACATTCAGTACTTC
TRBD1	TRBV29-1	NA	TRBJ1-1	CSGDRGMNTEAFF	TGCAGCGGCGACAGGGGTATGAACACTGAAGCTTTCTTT
TRBD2	TRBV20-1	NA	TRBJ2-5	CSGKAPGLAGGRLETQYF	TGCAGTGGAAAAGCTCCGGGCCTAGCGGGGGGGCGCTTGGAGACCCAGTACTTC
TRBD1	TRBV7-3	many	TRBJ2-1	CASSLRQGTSNEQFF	TGTGCCAGCAGCTTAAGACAGGGGACTTCCAATGAGCAGTTCTTC
NA	TRBV10-2	NA	TRBJ2-5	CASSVTAYQETQYF	TGCGCCAGCAGTGTTACGGCGTACCAAGAGACCCAGTACTTC
TRBD1	TRBV10-3	few	TRBJ1-1	CAISEMGQRPMNTEAFF	TGTGCCATCAGTGAAATGGGACAGCGACCGATGAACACTGAAGCTTTCTTT
NA	TRBV7-2	few	TRBJ2-2	CASSLTDYTGELFF	TGTGCCAGCAGCTTGACAGACTACACCGGGGAGCTGTTTTTT
NA	TRBV5-6	many	TRBJ2-3	CASSVDTDTQYF	TGTGCCAGCAGCGTTGATACAGATACGCAGTATTTT
NA	TRBV5-6	NA	TRBJ2-3	CASSLFLDASKDTQYF	TGTGCCAGCAGCCTCTTCTTGGACGCCAGCAAGGATACGCAGTATTTT
TRBD1	TRBV5-6	NA	TRBJ2-1	CASSLAGTGDHEQFF	TGTGCCAGCAGCTTGGCCGGGACAGGGGACCATGAGCAGTTCTTC
NA	TRBV10-3	many	TRBJ2-5	CAISGGETQYF	TGTGCCATCAGTGGTGGGGAGACCCAGTACTTC
NA	TRBV12-3/TRBV12-4	few	TRBJ2-4	CASSLGGLSAKNIQYF	TGTGCCAGCAGTTTAGGTGGACTCTCGGCCAAAAACATTCAGTACTTC
NA	TRBV20-1	many	TRBJ2-5	CSARDWENGQGGTQYF	TGCAGTGCTAGAGATTGGGAGAACGGGCAGGGCGGGACCCAGTACTTC
NA	TRBV7-2	few	TRBJ2-2	CASSLLGGWNTGELFF	TGTGCCAGCAGCTTACTAGGGGGGTGGAACACCGGGGAGCTGTTTTTT
NA	TRBV15	NA	TRBJ2-7	CATSSGRNPTYEQYF	TGTGCCACCAGCAGTGGGAGGAATCCTACCTACGAGCAGTACTTC
NA	TRBV29-1	many	TRBJ1-5	CSARMPGGGQPQHF	TGCAGCGCTAGAATGCCTGGAGGGGGTCAGCCCCAGCATTTT
NA	TRBV12-3/TRBV12-4	many	TRBJ2-1	CASSWDLYNEQFF	TGTGCCAGCAGTTGGGACCTATACAATGAGCAGTTCTTC
NA	TRBV18	NA	TRBJ2-3	CASTLDRNTQYF	TGTGCCAGCACTCTGGACAGAAATACGCAGTATTTT
NA	TRBV27	many	TRBJ2-1	CASSSRVWNNEQFF	TGTGCCAGCAGTTCGAGGGTATGGAACAATGAGCAGTTCTTC
TRBD2	TRBV12-3/TRBV12-4	few	TRBJ2-5	CASSSPGLAGPGETQYF	TGTGCCAGCAGTTCCCCGGGACTAGCGGGGCCTGGGGAGACCCAGTACTTC
NA	TRBV6-2/TRBV6-3	many	TRBJ2-4	CASSWGGDKNIQYF	TGTGCCAGCAGTTGGGGAGGAGACAAAAACATTCAGTACTTC
NA	TRBV7-8	NA	TRBJ1-1	CASSLRAMNTEAFF	TGTGCCAGCAGCCTCCGGGCGATGAACACTGAAGCTTTCTTT
TRBD1	TRBV5-6	few	TRBJ2-7	CASSADRGRGEQYF	TGTGCCAGCAGCGCGGACAGGGGGCGCGGGGAGCAGTACTTC
NA	TRBV20-1	few	TRBJ2-1	CSARSLGQAASYNEQFF	TGCAGTGCTAGGTCCCTCGGCCAGGCAGCCTCCTACAATGAGCAGTTCTTC
NA	TRBV12-3/TRBV12-4	NA	TRBJ1-1	CASSFRDTEAFF	TGTGCCAGCAGTTTTAGGGACACTGAAGCTTTCTTT
TRBD1	TRBV20-1	NA	TRBJ2-3	CSALEDRLNIPSTDTQYF	TGCAGTGCCCTAGAGGACAGGTTAAATATTCCTAGCACAGATACGCAGTATTTT
NA	TRBV7-9	NA	TRBJ2-7	CASSSEQSPDFYEQYF	TGTGCCAGCAGCTCCGAACAGAGCCCAGACTTCTACGAGCAGTACTTC
NA	TRBV12-3/TRBV12-4	many	TRBJ1-2	CASSYAGDNYGYTF	TGTGCCAGCAGTTACGCAGGGGATAACTATGGCTACACCTTC
NA	TRBV7-2	many	TRBJ2-2	CASSFNRVTGELFF	TGTGCCAGCAGCTTCAACAGGGTTACCGGGGAGCTGTTTTTT
TRBD2	TRBV10-3	few	TRBJ2-1	CAISPLAGGSPSYNEQFF	TGTGCCATCAGTCCCCTAGCGGGGGGGTCACCTTCCTACAATGAGCAGTTCTTC
TRBD2	TRBV20-1	many	TRBJ2-3	CSARDFQRGPTDTQYF	TGCAGTGCTAGAGATTTCCAGCGGGGGCCCACAGATACGCAGTATTTT
TRBD1	TRBV5-1	few	TRBJ2-7	CASSRSGGEQYF	TGCGCCAGCAGTCGTTCAGGGGGCGAGCAGTACTTC
TRBD1	TRBV11-2	few	TRBJ2-1	CASSSPRTGDYNEQFF	TGTGCCAGCAGCTCCCCCCGGACAGGGGACTACAATGAGCAGTTCTTC
NA	TRBV15	NA	TRBJ2-7	CATSRGSRLDEQYF	TGTGCCACCAGCAGAGGGAGTAGGCTCGACGAGCAGTACTTC
NA	TRBV29-1	many	TRBJ1-2	CSVERVGREDGYTF	TGCAGCGTTGAACGGGTGGGCAGGGAGGATGGCTACACCTTC
NA	TRBV20-1	NA	TRBJ1-5	CSASIGNQPQHF	TGCAGTGCTAGCATCGGCAATCAGCCCCAGCATTTT
NA	TRBV20-1	many	TRBJ2-1	CSASVGSYNEQFF	TGCAGTGCTAGTGTAGGGTCTTACAATGAGCAGTTCTTC
TRBD2	TRBV20-1	many	TRBJ2-5	CSASGREEETQYF	TGCAGTGCTAGTGGGAGGGAAGAAGAGACCCAGTACTTC
TRBD2	TRBV20-1	NA	TRBJ2-3	CSSASGGNTDTQYF	TGCAGTTCGGCTAGCGGGGGGAACACAGATACGCAGTATTTT